Sequencing of this T cell receptor (beta chain) was carried out in a study of T cells in localized non-small cell lung cancer. Study outcomes and limitations: Elevated blood T cell density was associated with longer overall survival. Sequencing was limited to one tumor region, leaving the possibility of heterogeneity open. Maximal T cell clonality occurred in uninvolved adjacent lung, with tumor ranking below it.

CDR3 length equals 15 residues. Germline assignment: CDR1 SGHRS and CDR2 YFSETQ. V shed 4 bases and J 3 bases; nucleotides not matched to a gene: 7. Sequencing was performed with immunoSEQ multiplex PCR; in TCRdb, only in-frame clones are kept and a portion is missing. The sample has tens of thousands of clones; about four fifths are singletons. A word on this clone: As yet, its antigen is unknown.

This sequence joins TRBV5-1 and TRBJ2-1, with 7 positions matching TRBD1. This receptor was identified in a man aged 40-75 years with stage III lung adenocarcinoma. This specimen was peripheral blood mononuclear cells, taken before any cancer treatment. The CDR3 DNA sequence: TGCGCCAGCAGCCCGGGACAGTCCGACTACAATGAGCAGTTCTTC. Its translation is CASSPGQSDYNEQFF.